This is a list of T cell receptor beta chains from one sample in a study of cytomegalovirus exposure and HLA in healthy donors. Assay: immunoSEQ multiplex PCR; the TCRdb copy retains only in-frame clones and omits some. The sample holds around 150,000 clones, roughly 70% seen once. Material for sequencing was PBMCs. The receptors derive from a man aged 25 to 40 in good health and CMV-seropositive. CDR3s include the opening cysteine and the closing phenylalanine or tryptophan. Fields, in order: J gene, D gene, V gene, clone size, CDR3 length, CDR3 protein, CDR3 DNA. The D gene is left open where the match is weak. For some rows the clone size is stated as once, few or many, or as a class when expanded; others skip it.

TRBJ1-4,TRBD1,TRBV18,-,15,CASSKGTVNNEKLFF,TGTGCCAGCTCTAAAGGGACAGTTAATAATGAAAAACTGTTTTTT
TRBJ2-2,-,TRBV11-3,-,14,CASSRLANTGELFF,TGTGCCAGCAGCCGGCTAGCGAACACCGGGGAGCTGTTTTTT
TRBJ1-3,-,TRBV30,-,15,CAWSAGLIGRNTIYF,TGTGCCTGGAGCGCGGGACTTATAGGGCGGAACACCATATATTTT
TRBJ2-1,TRBD1,TRBV29-1,-,16,CSVEGHRGLGYNEQFF,TGCAGCGTCGAAGGTCACAGGGGGCTTGGGTACAATGAGCAGTTCTTC
TRBJ2-3,TRBD2,TRBV4-2,-,17,CASSQDPLAGFTDTQYF,TGTGCCAGCAGCCAAGATCCTCTAGCGGGATTCACAGATACGCAGTATTTT
TRBJ2-4,-,TRBV11-3,-,16,CASSLDLCRKCDIQYF,TGTGCCAGCAGCTTAGATTTATGTAGAAAGTGTGACATTCAGTACTTC
TRBJ2-7,-,TRBV28,few,15,CASSFFGGSNYEQYF,TGTGCCAGCAGTTTTTTCGGCGGGTCGAACTACGAGCAGTACTTC
TRBJ2-1,TRBD2,TRBV28,-,16,CASTPKDGRAYNEQFF,TGTGCCAGCACCCCCAAGGACGGGAGGGCCTACAATGAGCAGTTCTTC
TRBJ2-3,TRBD2,TRBV28,-,16,CASSGGLAGVQDTQYF,TGTGCCAGCAGTGGGGGACTAGCGGGAGTTCAAGATACGCAGTATTTT
TRBJ2-7,-,TRBV5-1,-,17,CASSFFFKQKAAYEQYF,TGCGCCAGCAGTTTTTTTTTCAAGCAGAAGGCGGCATACGAGCAGTACTTC
TRBJ2-3,-,TRBV7-2,once,11,CASSRSSAQYF,TGTGCCAGCAGCAGAAGTAGTGCGCAGTATTTT
TRBJ2-4,-,TRBV5-1,-,13,CASSSDYGDRPYF,TGCGCCAGCAGCTCCGATTACGGAGATCGTCCGTACTTC
TRBJ2-5,TRBD2,TRBV4-1,once,15,CASSQGSAGGETQYF,TGCGCCAGCAGCCAAGGGTCAGCGGGAGGGGAGACCCAGTACTTC
TRBJ2-7,-,TRBV5-1,-,17,CASSSYSTGPVFREQYF,TGCGCCAGCAGCTCGTACTCAACAGGCCCCGTTTTTCGCGAGCAGTACTTC
TRBJ1-1,-,TRBV27,-,14,CASSLQIGTLEAFF,TGTGCCAGCAGTTTACAAATTGGGACACTCGAAGCTTTCTTT
TRBJ1-5,-,TRBV6-5,-,13,CASSSDSAQPQHF,TGTGCCAGCAGTTCGGACAGCGCCCAGCCCCAGCATTTT
TRBJ2-4,TRBD2,TRBV2,few,14,CAIFSGRGENIQYF,TGTGCCATTTTTAGCGGGAGAGGGGAAAACATTCAGTACTTC
TRBJ1-1,-,TRBV5-8,-,16,CASSSGGRGEDTEAFF,TGTGCCAGCAGCTCGGGAGGGAGGGGTGAGGACACTGAAGCTTTCTTT
TRBJ1-1,-,TRBV4-1,-,15,CASSQLEGWYTEAFF,TGCGCCAGCAGCCAGCTCGAGGGTTGGTACACTGAAGCTTTCTTT
TRBJ2-1,TRBD2,TRBV10-1,-,16,CASRPSGRRWGNEQFF,TGCGCCAGCAGACCTAGCGGGAGGAGGTGGGGCAATGAGCAGTTCTTC
TRBJ1-2,-,TRBV2,-,13,CASSGQNDYGYTF,TGTGCCAGCAGTGGGCAGAATGACTATGGCTACACCTTC
TRBJ1-6,TRBD1,TRBV7-6,-,17,CASSEGQARSYNSPLHF,TGTGCCAGCAGCGAGGGACAGGCACGCTCCTATAATTCACCCCTCCACTTT
TRBJ1-1,-,TRBV9,-,18,CASSVVPSGGTSVTEAFF,TGTGCCAGCAGCGTAGTCCCTTCGGGGGGGACCAGTGTCACTGAAGCTTTCTTT
TRBJ1-3,-,TRBV30,-,13,CAWIKGAGNTIYF,TGTGCCTGGATAAAGGGGGCTGGAAACACCATATATTTT
TRBJ2-2,-,TRBV7-8,-,14,CASSMEGNTGELFF,TGTGCCAGCAGCATGGAGGGGAACACCGGGGAGCTGTTTTTT
TRBJ1-4,-,TRBV6-1,-,13,CASTLRGNEKLFF,TGTGCCAGCACCTTAAGGGGAAATGAAAAACTGTTTTTT
TRBJ2-7,TRBD1,TRBV10-3,-,14,CAISVNRGLYEQYF,TGTGCCATCAGTGTCAACAGGGGGCTCTACGAGCAGTACTTC
TRBJ2-1,TRBD2,TRBV28,-,17,CASSAYSGRESYNEQFF,TGTGCCAGCAGTGCCTATAGCGGGAGAGAATCCTACAATGAGCAGTTCTTC
TRBJ1-6,TRBD1,TRBV9,once,14,CASTGQGSNSPLHF,TGTGCCAGCACCGGACAGGGGTCGAATTCACCCCTCCACTTT
TRBJ1-2,-,TRBV30,-,13,CASNPDSPYGYTF,TGTGCCTCCAACCCGGACAGCCCCTATGGCTACACCTTC
TRBJ2-7,-,TRBV19,once,14,CASTRRGDSYEQYF,TGTGCCAGTACACGCAGGGGGGATTCCTACGAGCAGTACTTC
TRBJ2-3,TRBD2,TRBV19,-,16,CASSILEGGRTDTQYF,TGTGCCAGTAGTATACTGGAGGGAGGGCGCACAGATACGCAGTATTTT
TRBJ2-7,TRBD1,TRBV30,once,15,CAWSVQGTGGYEQYF,TGTGCCTGGAGTGTACAAGGGACAGGGGGCTACGAGCAGTACTTC
TRBJ2-1,-,TRBV19,-,16,CVSGGGSKSPYNEQFF,TGTGTATCGGGGGGCGGGAGTAAAAGCCCCTACAATGAGCAGTTCTTC
TRBJ2-2,TRBD2,TRBV29-1,-,16,CSVEGGGGGGTGELFF,TGCAGCGTTGAAGGTGGGGGGGGTGGGGGCACCGGGGAGCTGTTTTTT
TRBJ1-6,-,TRBV5-1,-,15,CASSLYRVEDSPLHF,TGCGCCAGCAGCTTGTACCGTGTCGAGGATTCACCCCTCCACTTT